This TCR beta chain derives from a study of blood T cell repertoires in COVID-19. In the study overall: PBMCs, B-cell-depleted T cells, or T cells were the source of the cDNA or gDNA that made up the material.

Clones were sequenced by immunoSEQ multiplex PCR, and TCRdb holds only the in-frame ones, with some missing. The sample lists roughly 280,000 clones, 75% to 90% occurring once. Participants, roughly 18 to 90 years old, spanned under 25 US areas. Donors in Cohort 3 who had recovered were those with two negative PCRs, healthcare professional clearance, or resolution of their symptoms. Trimming at V came to 6 bases and at J to 3 bases, leaving 11 bases not matched to a gene. This CDR3 spans 16 amino acids. Germline V gene lookup returns CDR1 KGHSH and CDR2 LQKENI. The receptor comes from a woman between 18 and 29 years old who had recovered from COVID-19. The chain links TRBV18 to TRBJ2-7, with 10 nucleotides matching TRBD1. Material: PBMCs or T cells enriched from blood (not recorded which). CDR3 sequence reads: CASSENPGQGFYEQYF. CDR3 DNA: TGTGCCAGCTCGGAGAATCCGGGACAGGGGTTCTACGAGCAGTACTTC.